This TCR beta chain was sequenced for a study of control samples from healthy donors and cancer patients. Measured with immunoSEQ multiplex PCR; TCRdb has only the in-frame clones, and not every one. Of some 130,000 clones in the sample, 80% to 95% were seen once. In germline, CDR1 is MNHEY, CDR2 SVGAGI. The V end lost 3 bases, the J end lost 4 bases, and 12 bases lay between the germline ends. The CDR3 extends over 14 amino acids. The clonotype was recovered from a man aged 40-50 years in good health. J is TRBJ1-1 and V is TRBV6-5, with a possible D match to TRBD1 (6 bases). The sample consisted of blood. The DNA for the CDR3 is TGTGCCAGCAGTTATCGGGACACGGGCACTGAAGCTTTCTTT. Its translation is CASSYRDTGTEAFF.